The clone carrying this TCR beta chain has a count of ten or more. Its target is unknown. In the library, individual cDNA molecules carried attached unique molecular identifiers. TCRdb ran MiXCR on the 5' RACE reads and lists one entry per CDR3 protein. The table includes around 27,000 distinct CDR3 sequences, 8.5% to 10% detected once. The CDR3 runs to 15 residues. From germline, CDR1 is ENHRY and CDR2 SYGVKD. The J segment lost 7 bases and the V segment lost 3 bases, leaving 5 bases of the junction unmatched. This entry is derived from a study of early T cells in non-severe SARS-CoV-2 infection. Overall study context: RNA in bulk from unsorted whole blood was sequenced, and chains were unpaired. Study-level results: Sequences matched to VDJdb favored anti-spike CD8 responses, while private and CD4 specificities were missed.

Sequences were obtained from whole blood. V and J are TRBV10-3 and TRBJ2-2; 10 nucleotides line up with TRBD2. The TCR was taken from an adult who was a healthcare worker with PCR-confirmed SARS-CoV-2 infection or an uninfected control (not recorded which). The CDR3 DNA reads as TGTGCCATCAGTGACGGAGCGGGGGGGAGCGGGGAGCTGTTTTTT. This encodes CAISDGAGGSGELFF.